The clone carrying this T cell receptor (beta chain) was detected once. The CDR3 has 14 amino acids. Trimming removed 5 bases at V and 3 bases at J, with 14 bases between. Germline V gives CDR1 SEHNR, CDR2 FQNEAQ (reference sequence). These data originate in a study of glioma-infiltrating T cells after dendritic cell vaccination. Study at large: Dendritic cell vaccination trial patients had either newly diagnosed or recurrent glioblastoma. At biweekly intervals, patients got three intradermal dendritic cell vaccine injections.

Primers: 60 V beta forward and 13 J beta reverse. Profiled with immunoSEQ multiplex PCR; TCRdb holds only in-frame clones, not every one. The table lists tens of thousands of clones, about 80% of them singletons, with around a sixth in the top ten. Time point reported: after dendritic cell vaccination, including at tumor progression/relapse. The chain joins TRBV7-9 to TRBJ2-7; perhaps TRBD2 as D (7 bases). The clonotype was recovered from a human donor with glioblastoma. The starting material was blood, obtained after dendritic cell vaccination. DNA for the CDR3: TGTGCCAGCAGCAAGGGGGGGGTCGGCTACGAGCAGTACTTC. Protein: CASSKGGVGYEQYF.